The 25 T cell receptor beta chains below were found in one sample sequenced in a study of shared clonotypes between healthy human individuals. TCRdb's table, derived via immunoSEQ multiplex PCR, lists solely in-frame clones and lacks some. The sample carries over 850,000 clones, around 82% recorded once. Sequencing was done on a sample of memory CD4+ T cells from PBMCs. Specified subset: CD45RA-negative fraction. These receptors came from a man aged 18 to 35 in good health. Some clones in this sample may be carry-over from other donors' samples.

The chain couples TRBV30 to TRBJ2-7; tentative D call: TRBD1 (6 bases). With 4 bases removed from V and 6 bases from J, the gap between germline ends came to 13 bases. The CDR3 consists of 12 residues. CDR1 GTSNPN and CDR2 SVGIG come from the germline V gene (reference sequence). The CDR3: CAWKGQAGEQYF. Written as DNA, the CDR3 is TGTGCCTGGAAGGGACAAGCCGGCGAGCAGTACTTC. Full variable domain (remainder filled in from reference TRBV30 and TRBJ2-7): SQTIHQWPATLVQPVGSPLSLECTVEGTSNPNLYWYRQAAGRGLQLLFYSVGIGQISSEVPQNLSASRPQDRQFILSSKKLLLSDSGFYLCAWKGQAGEQYFGPGTRLTVT.

DNA of the CDR3: TGTGCCAGCAGTGCCGGGACAGGGGGGTACGAGCAGTACTTC. Its translation is CASSAGTGGYEQYF. The rearrangement joins TRBV28 to TRBJ2-7, with TRBD1 matching over 11 bases. CDR1 MDHEN and CDR2 SYDVKM come from the germline V gene. CDR3 size: 14 residues. V dropped 5 bases and J dropped 4; count of bases not matched to a gene: 4.

This clone has a single count. This sequence joins TRBV5-6 and TRBJ2-7; no clear D gene. Trimming shortened V by 0 bases and J by 1 base, and 17 bases separated the two germline ends. The CDR3 sequence is 17 residues long. Germline V gene data show CDR1 as SGHDT and CDR2 as YYEEEE. This CDR3 reads CASSLVGIGFMSYEQYF. DNA for the CDR3: TGTGCCAGCAGCTTGGTTGGAATTGGGTTTATGTCCTACGAGCAGTACTTC.

With regard to this clone: A single base is all that separates this from a far larger clone, so a read error is likely. The chain carries TRBV7-9 and TRBJ1-2; the match to TRBD1 covers 7 bases. The CDR3 has 15 amino acids. Germline V gene lookup returns CDR1 SEHNR and CDR2 FQNEAQ (reference sequence). Here the CDR3 DNA reads TGTGCCAGCAGTGAGGCGACAGGGACCAACTATGGCTACTCCTTC. This translates into CASSEATGTNYGYSF.

The chain is built from TRBV6-5 and TRBJ1-5, with 10 bases lining up with TRBD1. Germline V gene data show CDR1 as MNHEY and CDR2 as SVGAGI. V shed 6 bases and J 7 bases; nucleotides not matched to a gene: 6. CDR3 length equals 14 residues. The CDR3 nucleotides read TGTGCCAGCAGGGGACAGGGGCCAAGCCAGCCCCAGCATTTT. This codes for CASRGQGPSQPQHF.

The chain employs TRBV6-5 and TRBJ1-2, with D maybe TRBD1 (6 bases). The CDR3 spans 14 residues. The V end lost 4 bases, the J end lost 3 bases, and 12 bases lay between the germline ends. Germline values: CDR1 MNHEY, CDR2 SVGAGI. CDR3 coding DNA: TGTGCCAGCAGTTGGGCAGGGGTGGACTATGGCTACACCTTC. Protein sequence: CASSWAGVDYGYTF.

The CDR3 sequence is CASSLVGGREAWNTEAFF. DNA for the CDR3: TGTGCCAGCAGCTTAGTTGGGGGACGGGAAGCTTGGAACACTGAAGCTTTCTTT. J is TRBJ1-1 and V is TRBV7-8, with a tentative D call TRBD1 (5 bases). The CDR3 covers 18 residues. Germline CDR1 is SGHVS and CDR2 is FQNEAQ. V was trimmed by 1 base and J by 1 base, leaving 19 bases between them.

The chain uses TRBV19 and TRBJ1-2; no definite D call. The germline CDR1 and CDR2 sequences are LNHDA and SQIVND (reference sequence). V dropped 6 bases and J dropped 4 bases, with 12 bases sitting between them. This CDR3 comprises 13 residues. DNA for the CDR3: TGTGCCAGTAGAGGCCGAGGGAGCTATGGCTACACCTTC. Translation gives CASRGRGSYGYTF.

The J gene is TRBJ2-1, the V gene TRBV7-3; the match to TRBD2 covers 7 bases. V lost 4 bases and J lost 15; bases outside the gene matches: 9. Per germline, CDR1 SGHTA and CDR2 FQGTGA. This CDR3 is built from 12 residues. The CDR3 DNA sequence: TGTGCCAGCAGCTCAAACCGGGAGGTCCTGTTCTTC. It specifies CASSSNREVLFF.

This chain links TRBV11-2 with TRBJ2-7; 9 nucleotides align to TRBD2. Germline CDR1 SGHAT, CDR2 FQNNGV. The ends lost 5 bases at V and 7 bases at J; junction bases unmatched: 24. The CDR3 spans 19 residues. DNA for the CDR3: TGTGCCAGCAGCCCAATCCGAACGCGCGGGAGGGCCCTGCGTCTTGAGCAGTACTTC. It codes for CASSPIRTRGRALRLEQYF.

This chain uses TRBV19 with TRBJ2-6; no clear D. The CDR3 length is 12 residues. Trimming removed 10 bases at V and 2 bases at J, with 6 bases between. From germline, CDR1 is LNHDA and CDR2 SQIVND (reference sequence). This chain's CDR3 is CATNPGANVLTF. The CDR3 DNA reads as TGTGCCACGAATCCTGGGGCCAACGTCCTGACTTTC.

This clone was recorded a few times. The J gene is TRBJ1-2, the V gene TRBV7-9; D gene unclear. This CDR3 has 14 residues. Germline-derived CDR1 and CDR2 are SEHNR and FQNEAQ (reference sequence). The germline V and J ends were trimmed by 2 bases and 1 base, with 8 bases remaining between them. The CDR3 is CASSLKGFNYGYTF. The DNA of the CDR3 is TGTGCCAGCAGCTTAAAAGGTTTTAACTATGGCTACACCTTC.

The genes are TRBV10-3 and TRBJ2-3; 13 nucleotides line up with TRBD2. V dropped 3 bases and J dropped 4; count of bases not matched to a gene: 4. Germline values: CDR1 ENHRY, CDR2 SYGVKD. The CDR3 totals 16 residues. CDR3 in DNA: TGTGCCATCAGTGAAGGACTAGCGGGAGTCGCAGATACGCAGTATTTT. Translation: CAISEGLAGVADTQYF.

The V gene is TRBV12-5, the J gene TRBJ1-2; 7 bases are a match to TRBD1. The CDR3 totals 15 residues. Per germline, CDR1 LGHNT and CDR2 FRNRAP. The ends lost 1 base at V and 5 bases at J; junction bases unmatched: 7. The CDR3 sequence: CASGLDRGTEYGYTF. CDR3 nucleotide sequence: TGTGCTAGTGGTTTGGACAGGGGAACGGAGTATGGCTACACCTTC. The full variable domain, completed using reference TRBV12-5 and TRBJ1-2, is DARVTQTPRHKVTEMGQEVTMRCQPILGHNTVFWYRQTMMQGLELLAYFRNRAPLDDSGMPKDRFSAEMPDATLATLKIQPSEPRDSAVYFCASGLDRGTEYGYTFGSGTRLTVV.

The chain recombines TRBV25-1 with TRBJ1-1; D remains ambiguous. The length of the CDR3 is 13 residues. Germline-derived CDR1 and CDR2 are MGHDK and SYGVNS. V lost 8 bases and J lost 5, with 15 bases in between. The CDR3 region has the DNA TGTGCCAGCTCCCTCCCAGGCGGGACTGAAGCTTTCTTT. Its translation: CASSLPGGTEAFF. The entire variable domain, with the rest obtained from reference TRBV25-1 and TRBJ1-1, is as follows: EADIYQTPRYLVIGTGKKITLECSQTMGHDKMYWYQQDPGMELHLIHYSYGVNSTEKGDLSSESTVSRIRTEHFPLTLESARPSHTSQYLCASSLPGGTEAFFGQGTRLTVV.

Only a few counts were recorded for this clone. This chain joins TRBV5-1 and TRBJ2-5, with 7 bases lining up with TRBD1. J gave up 4 bases and V 5 bases, and 8 bases lay outside the gene matches. In germline, CDR1 is SGHRS, CDR2 YFSETQ. The CDR3 consists of 14 residues. CDR3 in DNA: TGCGCCAGCAGGACAGGGAAATTGGGAGAGACCCAGTACTTC. Its protein is CASRTGKLGETQYF. Full variable domain (outside the CDR3, taken from reference TRBV5-1 and TRBJ2-5): KAGVTQTPRYLIKTRGQQVTLSCSPISGHRSVSWYQQTPGQGLQFLFEYFSETQRNKGNFPGRFSGRQFSNSRSEMNVSTLELGDSALYLCASRTGKLGETQYFGPGTRLLVL.

The rearrangement uses TRBV7-6 and TRBJ2-3, with D possibly being TRBD1 or TRBD2 (5 bases each). The CDR3 covers 13 residues. Germline CDR1 reads SGHVS; CDR2 reads FNYEAQ. Trimming cost V 5 bases and J 2 bases, with 8 bases left between them. CDR3 DNA sequence: TGTGCCAGCAGCCAGGGACCCACAGATACGCAGTATTTT. Protein product: CASSQGPTDTQYF.

The rearrangement joins TRBV19 to TRBJ1-1; 7 positions agree with TRBD1. Germline CDR1 is LNHDA and CDR2 is SQIVND (reference sequence). There are 16 residues in the CDR3. The V gene end was trimmed by 0 bases and the J gene end by 0 bases; junction bases not matched to a gene: 4. The CDR3 DNA follows: TGTGCCAGTAGTATAGATTGGGACAGAATGAACACTGAAGCTTTCTTT. Translation gives CASSIDWDRMNTEAFF. Full variable domain (rest looked up from reference TRBV19 and TRBJ1-1): DGGITQSPKYLFRKEGQNVTLSCEQNLNHDAMYWYRQDPGQGLRLIYYSQIVNDFQKGDIAEGYSVSREKKESFPLTVTSAQKNPTAFYLCASSIDWDRMNTEAFFGQGTRLTVV.

With regard to this clone: Within the sample, other DNA sequences also encode this same CDR3. V and J are TRBV18 and TRBJ1-5; D is unclear. The CDR3 contains 15 residues. V lost 3 bases and J lost 2, with 11 bases in between. Germline assignment: CDR1 KGHSH and CDR2 LQKENI. CDR3 loop: CASSPGLEGNQPQHF. For the CDR3, the DNA is TGTGCCAGCTCACCCGGGCTAGAAGGCAATCAGCCCCAGCATTTT.

This clone has only a few counts. V is TRBV19 and J is TRBJ2-1, with TRBD2 as a possible D gene (7 bases). The V gene lost 10 bases and the J gene lost 8 bases, with 18 bases spanning the gap. The germline CDR1 and CDR2 sequences are LNHDA and SQIVND (reference sequence). CDR3 length: 13 amino acids. CDR3 protein: CANRDKGGDEQFF. In nucleotides, the CDR3 is TGTGCCAACCGGGACAAGGGAGGGGATGAGCAGTTCTTC.

In regard to this clone: One base away lies a much larger clone, so this may be a sequencing read error. The same CDR3 also results from other DNA sequences found in this sample. This chain uses TRBV28 with TRBJ2-7, with D perhaps TRBD1 (5 bases). The germline V gene has CDR1 MDHEN and CDR2 SYDVKM. The CDR3 is 14 residues long. CDR3 loop: CASSGGQGAYEQYF. The CDR3 nucleotides read TGTGCCAGCTCGGGTGGGCAGGGTGCCTACGAGCAGTACTTT.

J is TRBJ2-5 and V is TRBV6-5; TRBD1 agrees at 8 bases. Germline V CDR1 and CDR2: MNHEY, SVGAGI. V shed 6 bases, J shed 5 bases, and the junction held 5 bases outside the gene matches. The CDR3 extends over 13 amino acids. This chain's CDR3 is CASRITGGETQYF. For the CDR3, the DNA is TGTGCCAGCAGGATAACAGGGGGGGAGACCCAGTACTTC.

Only a few counts were recorded for this clone. Other nucleotide sequences in the sample specify the same CDR3. The rearrangement uses TRBV28 and TRBJ2-2; 7 positions agree with TRBD1. This CDR3 contains 15 residues. Germline assignment: CDR1 MDHEN and CDR2 SYDVKM. The V and J ends lost 2 bases and 2 bases, in that order; junction bases with no gene match: 2. The CDR3: CASSLTGANTGELFF. The CDR3 coding sequence is TGTGCCAGCAGTTTAACAGGGGCTAACACCGGGGAGCTGTTTTTT.

V usage is TRBV9 and J usage is TRBJ2-1; D remains unclear. From germline, CDR1 is SGDLS and CDR2 YYNGEE. V lost 0 bases to trimming and J lost 0 bases, with 13 bases between them. The CDR3 extends over 17 amino acids. CDR3 sequence: CASSVGGQPTSYNEQFF. The CDR3 DNA reads TGTGCCAGCAGCGTAGGTGGGCAACCTACCTCCTACAATGAGCAGTTCTTC.

This clone was seen only once. The J gene is TRBJ1-1, the V gene TRBV9; the D gene is possibly TRBD1 (5 bases). Trimming stripped 0 bases from V and 1 base from J, with 16 bases between. Germline V gene data show CDR1 as SGDLS and CDR2 as YYNGEE. CDR3 size: 17 residues. Here the CDR3 reads CASSVARWGRRNTEAFF. The CDR3 region has the DNA TGTGCCAGCAGCGTAGCTCGATGGGGCAGGAGGAACACTGAAGCTTTCTTT. Full variable domain (missing parts from reference TRBV9 and TRBJ1-1): DSGVTQTPKHLITATGQRVTLRCSPRSGDLSVYWYQQSLDQGLQFLIQYYNGEERAKGNILERFSAQQFPDLHSELNLSSLELGDSALYFCASSVARWGRRNTEAFFGQGTRLTVV.